The present entry profiles one T cell receptor (beta chain) with its context. Its antigen is unidentified. Then a second PCR, running roughly 7 to 12 cycles, was carried out with a sample-barcoded 5' primer and a J-beta primer mix. MiXCR, applied by TCRdb to the 5' RACE reads, yields one record per CDR3 protein. The sample holds around 1,000,000 distinct CDR3 sequences, under 30% seen once. The sample is drawn from a study of blood T cells in healthy people across ages. Study outcomes and limitations: A roughly linear fall in TCR beta diversity per million T cells was seen with increasing age.

The ends lost 8 bases at V and 4 bases at J; junction bases unmatched: 10. CDR3 size: 15 residues. In germline, CDR1 is SGHRS, CDR2 YFSETQ. This same sample was also taken into another study, of T cells of mothers and their children. That report notes: Not a single persistent microchimeric T cell clone was detected.

This sequence was found in a girl aged 2 to 10 in good health. The source material was blood. The V call is TRBV5-1, the J call TRBJ2-1, with 9 bases matching TRBD1. In DNA, the CDR3 is TGCGCCAGTAGATCCGGGACAGGGCATTACAATGAGCAGTTCTTC. It codes for CASRSGTGHYNEQFF. Using reference TRBV5-1 and TRBJ2-1 for the parts outside the CDR3, the full variable domain is KAGVTQTPRYLIKTRGQQVTLSCSPISGHRSVSWYQQTPGQGLQFLFEYFSETQRNKGNFPGRFSGRQFSNSRSEMNVSTLELGDSALYLCASRSGTGHYNEQFFGPGTRLTVL.